This entry lists 14 T cell receptor beta chains sequenced from one sample in a study of tumour-infiltrating T cells in Burkitt lymphoma. Sequenced by immunoSEQ multiplex PCR; TCRdb stores in-frame clones only, minus some. The sample holds 1,500 to 2,000 clones, around 13% seen once. The source material was tumor tissue. These receptor sequences come from a human donor with Burkitt lymphoma.

This chain links TRBV29-1 with TRBJ2-1; TRBD2 is a possible D gene (6 bases). The CDR3 runs 12 residues. V was cut by 5 bases and J by 3 bases, with 8 bases left in between. Germline values: CDR1 SQVTM, CDR2 ANQGSEA. This CDR3 is CSVRDFYNEQFF. The CDR3, as DNA: TGCAGCGTTAGGGACTTCTACAATGAGCAGTTCTTC.

The gene calls are TRBV30 and TRBJ2-7; 7 nucleotides line up with TRBD1. CDR3 length: 15 residues. The germline gives CDR1 GTSNPN, CDR2 SVGIG (reference sequence). After removal of 3 bases from V and 2 bases from J, the junction contained 10 bases not matched to a gene. Written as DNA, the CDR3 is TGTGCCTGGAGCGTGGGACAGAACCCGACCTACGAGCAGTACTTC. Translated, it gives CAWSVGQNPTYEQYF.

In this sample, this clone turned up a few times. This chain connects TRBV4-2 to TRBJ1-1, with no clear D. The V and J ends lost 0 bases and 3 bases respectively, with 17 bases between them. There are 17 residues in the CDR3. Germline CDR1 is LGHNA and CDR2 is YNFKEQ. Here the CDR3 DNA reads TGTGCCAGCAGCCAAGATCACAAGGGCATAAGGGACACTGAAGCTTTCTTT. Translation gives CASSQDHKGIRDTEAFF.

This clone appeared a few times. At one of its ends the junction is not consistent with the germline gene, which may arise from a read error. The chain has TRBV18 and TRBJ2-1; 12 positions match TRBD2. Germline V gene data show CDR1 as KGHSH and CDR2 as LQKENI. There are 15 residues in the CDR3. The CDR3 DNA sequence: TGTGCCAGCTCCCCACTAGCGGGGGGCTACAATGAGCAGTTCTTC. Encoded protein: CASSPLAGGYNEQFF. Using reference TRBV18 and TRBJ2-1 for the parts outside the CDR3, the full variable domain is NAGVMQNPRHLVRRRGQEARLRCSPMKGHSHVYWYRQLPEEGLKFMVYLQKENIIDESGMPKERFSAEFPKEGPSILRIQQVVRGDSAAYFCASSPLAGGYNEQFFGPGTRLTVL.

The chain couples TRBV4-3 to TRBJ2-6; D gene uncertain. CDR1 LGHNA and CDR2 YSLEER come from the germline V gene. With 2 bases removed from V and 1 base from J, the gap between germline ends came to 6 bases. The CDR3 totals 15 residues. The CDR3 nucleotides are TGCGCCAGCAGCCAAATCATATCTGGGGCCAACGTCCTGACTTTC. It codes for CASSQIISGANVLTF.

This clone was seen more than once but under ten times. The chain couples TRBV29-1 to TRBJ2-2; D is unclear. Trimming left V 4 bases short and J 3 bases short, with 6 bases between. This CDR3 comprises 12 residues. Germline CDR1 is SQVTM and CDR2 is ANQGSEA. CDR3 amino acids: CSVGADTGELFF. CDR3 DNA sequence: TGCAGCGTTGGGGCGGACACCGGGGAGCTGTTTTTT.

This rearrangement joins TRBV5-1 to TRBJ1-2; D unresolved. The CDR3 covers 14 residues. V lost 0 bases to trimming and J lost 1 base, with 7 bases between them. CDR1 and CDR2 (germline): SGHRS, YFSETQ. The CDR3 coding sequence is TGCGCCAGCAGCTTGGAGGGAGTTAACTATGGCTACACCTTC. It specifies CASSLEGVNYGYTF. The variable domain in full, with the rest retrieved from reference TRBV5-1 and TRBJ1-2, is KAGVTQTPRYLIKTRGQQVTLSCSPISGHRSVSWYQQTPGQGLQFLFEYFSETQRNKGNFPGRFSGRQFSNSRSEMNVSTLELGDSALYLCASSLEGVNYGYTFGSGTRLTVV.

This clone was found a few times. The gene calls are TRBV7-9 and TRBJ2-3; TRBD2 matches 8 bases. Trimming took 5 bases from V and 0 from J; bases not matched to a gene: 4. Germline V gene sequence: CDR1 SEHNR, CDR2 FQNEAQ (reference sequence). The CDR3 has 15 amino acids. DNA for the CDR3: TGTGCCAGCAGCACCGTAGCGGGGAGCACAGATACGCAGTATTTT. This encodes CASSTVAGSTDTQYF.

The V gene is TRBV7-9, the J gene TRBJ2-3, with D perhaps TRBD2 (5 bases). Deletions cut 7 bases from V and 2 bases from J, with 16 bases between. There are 15 residues in the CDR3. The germline V gene has CDR1 SEHNR and CDR2 FQNEAQ (reference sequence). The CDR3 DNA follows: TGTGCCAGCACTCCGGCTAGCAGTTCCACAGATACGCAGTATTTT. It encodes CASTPASSSTDTQYF.

In its sample, this clone was seen a few times. The rearrangement joins TRBV6-5 to TRBJ2-2; 10 bases match TRBD1. The CDR3 loop spans 15 amino acids. Germline CDR1 reads MNHEY; CDR2 reads SVGAGI. Losses at the gene ends were 6 bases for V and 7 bases for J; bases not matched to a gene: 8. CDR3 nucleotides: TGTGCCAGCAGAACCGGGACAGGGGTCTTCGGGGAGCTGTTTTTT. It encodes CASRTGTGVFGELFF.

This clone has more than one count but fewer than ten. The rearrangement links TRBV5-4 to TRBJ2-5, with 12 bases matching TRBD2. V trimming: 0 bases; J trimming: 5 bases; junction bases outside the gene matches: 5. The germline V gene encodes CDR1 SGHNT and CDR2 YYREEE (reference sequence). This CDR3 has 16 residues. The CDR3 region is CASSLDGLAGWETQYF. CDR3 sequence (DNA): TGTGCCAGCAGCTTGGATGGACTAGCGGGGTGGGAGACCCAGTACTTC. Combining the CDR3 with reference TRBV5-4 and TRBJ2-5 gives the whole variable domain ETGVTQSPTHLIKTRGQQVTLRCSSQSGHNTVSWYQQALGQGPQFIFQYYREEENGRGNFPPRFSGLQFPNYSSELNVNALELDDSALYLCASSLDGLAGWETQYFGPGTRLLVL.

CDR3 DNA sequence: TGTGCCAGCAGCCGAATCCCTAAAACAGGGCCGATCACCGGGGAGCTGTTTTTT. This encodes CASSRIPKTGPITGELFF. The J gene is TRBJ2-2, the V gene TRBV13, with D maybe TRBD1 (6 bases). Germline CDR1 reads PRHDT; CDR2 reads FYEKMQ (reference sequence). CDR3 length: 18 amino acids. V gave up 5 bases and J gave up 4 bases, with 23 bases separating them.

The rearrangement uses TRBV5-1 and TRBJ2-3; D is undetermined. Germline loops: CDR1 SGHRS, CDR2 YFSETQ. The V end lost 0 bases, the J end lost 4 bases, and 0 bases lay between the germline ends. The CDR3 length is 11 residues. CDR3 sequence reads: CASSLADTQYF. The CDR3 DNA sequence: TGCGCCAGCAGCTTGGCAGATACGCAGTATTTT.

The chain uses TRBV19 and TRBJ2-1, with 7 positions matching TRBD2. This CDR3 has 13 amino acids. V shed 8 bases and J 6 bases; nucleotides not matched to a gene: 7. The germline CDR1 and CDR2 sequences are LNHDA and SQIVND (reference sequence). CDR3 protein: CASLPRTSNEQFF. The CDR3 nucleotides read TGTGCCAGTCTGCCCCGGACTAGCAATGAGCAGTTCTTC.